The rows below give T cell receptor beta chains drawn from one sample of a study of regulatory T cells in long-lasting Graves disease. TCRdb analysed the multiplex PCR reads with MiXCR anew, one entry per CDR3 protein. Here the sample spans about 450,000 distinct CDR3 sequences, approximately 15% being singletons. The same specimen was also included in a second study, on T cells in Graves' hyperthyroidism and ophthalmopathy.

The specimen was peripheral blood mononuclear cells (PBMCs), collected at new diagnosis, from a patient treated with antithyroid drugs. The source of these receptors is a woman aged 50 to 65 with Graves disease. Both conserved end residues are part of each CDR3. The order of the fields is J gene, clone size, CDR3 length, V gene, D gene, CDR3 DNA, CDR3 protein. D genes are given only for firm matches. For some rows the clone size is stated as once, few or many, or as a class when expanded; others skip it.

>TRBJ2-1|many|12|TRBV28|NA
TGTGCCAGCAGCTCTGGTCACAATGAGCAGTTCTTC
CASSSGHNEQFF
>TRBJ2-5|NA|16|TRBV5-1|NA
TGCGCCAGCAGCTTGATCCCCGGGTCCCGTAGCGAGACCCAGTACTTC
CASSLIPGSRSETQYF
>TRBJ2-5|many|12|TRBV6-1|TRBD2
TGTGCCGTAACTAGCGCCCAAGAGACCCAGTACTTC
CAVTSAQETQYF
>TRBJ2-1|few|13|TRBV2|TRBD2
TGTGCCAGCAGTGTTGGTAGCGGGAGTGAGCAGTTCTTC
CASSVGSGSEQFF
>TRBJ1-2|many|15|TRBV12-3/TRBV12-4|NA
TGTGCCAGCAGTCTAGCCGGGCAGACTCACTATGGCTACACCTTC
CASSLAGQTHYGYTF
>TRBJ2-5|many|14|TRBV5-1|TRBD1
TGCGCCAGCAGCTTGGAGGACAGGCAAGAGACCCAGTACTTC
CASSLEDRQETQYF
>TRBJ1-2|NA|15|TRBV6-1|NA
TGTGCCAGCAGTGAAGCTAAAGACACCCGGTATGGCTACACCTTC
CASSEAKDTRYGYTF
>TRBJ1-2|many|12|TRBV5-1|NA
TGCGCCAGCAGCTTGGATTGGGACGGCTACACCTTC
CASSLDWDGYTF
>TRBJ1-1|NA|14|TRBV10-3|NA
TGTGCCATCAGTGACCTGAGGGGGGACACTGAAGCTTTCTTT
CAISDLRGDTEAFF
>TRBJ2-1|few|17|TRBV10-2|TRBD2
TGCGCCAGCAGTGAGTCTATCCTAGCGGGTCCCTACAATGAGCAGTTCTTC
CASSESILAGPYNEQFF
>TRBJ2-3|few|17|TRBV6-5|NA
TGTGCCAGCAGTTACTCGAAAGGGAGCCTCGTGATCGATACGCAGTATTTT
CASSYSKGSLVIDTQYF
>TRBJ2-7|many|14|TRBV2|TRBD2
TGTGCCAGCAGTGGACTAGCGGGAGTTAACGAGCAGTACTTC
CASSGLAGVNEQYF
>TRBJ2-7|many|15|TRBV11-2|NA
TGTGCCAGCAGCCCCAGACTAACCGACTCCTACGAGCAGTACTTC
CASSPRLTDSYEQYF
>TRBJ2-3|NA|13|TRBV11-3|TRBD1
TGTGCCGGCAGCAGGACAGGCGGAGATACGCAGTATTTT
CAGSRTGGDTQYF
>TRBJ2-7|NA|15|TRBV4-1|NA
TGCGCCAGCAGCCCTACCAGTACGAGCTCCTACGAGCAGTACTTC
CASSPTSTSSYEQYF
>TRBJ2-3|many|16|TRBV11-3|NA
TGTGCCAGCAGCTTAGGGGGGAGACGAGACACAGATACGCAGTATTTT
CASSLGGRRDTDTQYF
>TRBJ1-2|few|15|TRBV20-1|NA
TGCAGTGCTAAAAACCCACAGGGATCTGCGTATGGCTACACCTTC
CSAKNPQGSAYGYTF
>TRBJ2-3|many|12|TRBV11-2|NA
TGTGCCAGCAGCTTAAGTAGCGATACGCAGTATTTT
CASSLSSDTQYF
>TRBJ2-1|few|18|TRBV7-9|TRBD1
TGTGCCAGCAGTCCGGGACAGGGAACACCACTAGTGAGCAATGAGCAGTTCTTC
CASSPGQGTPLVSNEQFF
>TRBJ2-4|few|14|TRBV27|NA
TGTGCCAGCAGTTTTGGAGGCCCGCAAAACATTCAGTACTTC
CASSFGGPQNIQYF
>TRBJ1-3|many|17|TRBV2|NA
TGTGCCAGCACCCCGGTGGTGGCAGGGATGTCGGGAAACACCATATATTTT
CASTPVVAGMSGNTIYF
>TRBJ2-1|many|17|TRBV5-1|TRBD2
TGCGCCAGCAGCTTGGAGGGTTTTTTACTAGCGGGCGACGAGCAGTTCTTC
CASSLEGFLLAGDEQFF
>TRBJ2-7|many|15|TRBV10-1|TRBD2
TGCGCCAGCAGTGAGTCAAGACTAGCCGCCTACGAGCAGTACTTC
CASSESRLAAYEQYF
>TRBJ2-5|many|12|TRBV10-3|TRBD1
TGTGCCACCGGACAGGACCAAGAGACCCAGTACTTC
CATGQDQETQYF
>TRBJ2-7|NA|14|TRBV29-1|NA
TGCAGCACCTCCGTGAACAGGGACTCCTACGAGCAGTACTTC
CSTSVNRDSYEQYF
>TRBJ2-7|NA|13|TRBV19|NA
TGTGCCAGTAGTGAGCAGAGTAGAGGCGAGCAGTACTTC
CASSEQSRGEQYF
>TRBJ2-2|many|14|TRBV20-1|NA
TGCAGTGCTAGTGGGCGACTCGACACCGGGGAGCTGTTTTTT
CSASGRLDTGELFF
>TRBJ2-2|NA|17|TRBV14|NA
TGTGCCAGCAGCCAAGACCCCCACAGGTTCAGCACCGGGGAGCTGTTTTTT
CASSQDPHRFSTGELFF
>TRBJ2-7|many|17|TRBV27|TRBD1
TGTGCCCTACCTGGGACAGGGGATTCTTGCGGGAGCTACGAGCAGTACTTC
CALPGTGDSCGSYEQYF
>TRBJ2-3|many|12|TRBV28|NA
TGTGCCAGCACATCGGGCACAGATACGCAGTATTTT
CASTSGTDTQYF
>TRBJ2-5|NA|17|TRBV9|NA
TGTGCCAGCAGCGTCCTCCCCGGGACTCAACTCCAAGAGACCCAGTACTTC
CASSVLPGTQLQETQYF
>TRBJ2-3|many|14|TRBV12-3/TRBV12-4|NA
TGTGCCAGCAGCTCTCAGGGGAACACAGATACGCAGTATTTT
CASSSQGNTDTQYF
>TRBJ2-7|NA|13|TRBV27|NA
TGTGCCAGCAGTTTATCGAGATCCTACGAGCAGTACTTC
CASSLSRSYEQYF
>TRBJ1-5|many|13|TRBV20-1|TRBD1
TGCAGTGCTACCAGGGGGAGCAATCAGCCCCAGCATTTT
CSATRGSNQPQHF
>TRBJ2-2|NA|16|TRBV3-1|NA
TGTGCCAGCAGCCGCAAGCTCAGGGGGAACACCGGGGAGCTGTTTTTT
CASSRKLRGNTGELFF
>TRBJ1-2|NA|14|TRBV9|NA
TGTGCCAGCAGCGTGGGGGGGCTTAACTATGGCTACACCTTC
CASSVGGLNYGYTF
>TRBJ2-1|many|14|TRBV5-1|NA
TGCGCCAGCAGCTTGGCCTTCCTAGGGAATGAGCAGTTCTTC
CASSLAFLGNEQFF
>TRBJ2-7|NA|13|TRBV19|TRBD2
TGTGCCACCCAAGCGGGAACGGGCTACGAGCAGTACTTC
CATQAGTGYEQYF
>TRBJ1-1|many|13|TRBV7-2|NA
TGTGCCAGCAGCACCCAGCCGAACACTGAAGCTTTCTTT
CASSTQPNTEAFF
>TRBJ2-4|NA|13|TRBV25-1|NA
TGTGCCAGCAGTGAAGGCCGCCGGGGCATTCAGTACTTC
CASSEGRRGIQYF
>TRBJ2-1|NA|15|TRBV4-1|TRBD1
TGCGCCAGCAGCCGTCCGGGACAGGGTACCAATGAGCAGTTCTTC
CASSRPGQGTNEQFF
>TRBJ1-4|many|14|TRBV10-3|TRBD1
TGTGCCATCAGGTCGACAGGGTTGGACGAAAAACTGTTTTTT
CAIRSTGLDEKLFF
>TRBJ2-7|NA|12|TRBV7-2|TRBD2
TGTGCCAGCAACGGACTAGAAGGCGAGCAGTACTTC
CASNGLEGEQYF
>TRBJ2-6|few|15|TRBV5-1|NA
TGCGCCAGCAGCTTGTTCTCCTCTGGGGCCAACGTCCTGACTTTC
CASSLFSSGANVLTF
>TRBJ2-7|NA|16|TRBV18|TRBD2
TGTGCCAGCTCACCACGGAATAGCGGGGTTACCTACGAGCAGTACTTC
CASSPRNSGVTYEQYF
>TRBJ2-5|few|13|TRBV20-1|TRBD2
TGCAGTGCTAGAAAAGCGGGAGGAGAGACCCAGTACTTC
CSARKAGGETQYF
>TRBJ2-5|many|13|TRBV13|NA
TGTGCCAGCAGCTTAGTGGGACTCGGGACCCAGTACTTC
CASSLVGLGTQYF
>TRBJ2-1|few|18|TRBV18|TRBD2
TGTGCCAGCTCACCACAGGGGACTATTGAAAGCTCCTACAATGAGCAGTTCTTC
CASSPQGTIESSYNEQFF
>TRBJ2-5|many|14|TRBV28|TRBD1
TGTGCCAGCAGTCCGGGGACAGTTAAGGAGACCCAGTACTTC
CASSPGTVKETQYF
>TRBJ2-7|many|15|TRBV11-2|TRBD2
TGTGCCAGCACCCCGGCTAGCGGGACCTCCTACGAGCAGTACTTC
CASTPASGTSYEQYF
>TRBJ2-1|few|16|TRBV30|NA
TGTGCCTGGAGTCCGTCGGGGGCCTTATTTTACAATGAGCAGTTCTTC
CAWSPSGALFYNEQFF
>TRBJ2-3|many|15|TRBV28|TRBD2
TGTGCCAGCAGTTTTCGGGGGGGGCGGACAGATACGCAGTATTTT
CASSFRGGRTDTQYF
>TRBJ1-5|many|17|TRBV6-2/TRBV6-3|NA
TGTGCCAGCAGTTACTCGGGTTGGGGCACGGGCGGACAGCCCCAGCATTTT
CASSYSGWGTGGQPQHF
>TRBJ1-5|many|13|TRBV6-5|NA
TGTGCCAGCAGTTACGGTGGCAATCAGCCCCAGCATTTT
CASSYGGNQPQHF
>TRBJ2-7|NA|15|TRBV4-1|TRBD1
TGCGCCAGCAGCTCCCGGTTGACAGGGATTCACGAGCAGTACTTC
CASSSRLTGIHEQYF
>TRBJ2-1|many|14|TRBV12-3/TRBV12-4|TRBD1
TGTGCCAGCAGTTTAGCCTCGGGACAGGATGAGCAGTTCTTC
CASSLASGQDEQFF
>TRBJ2-3|many|13|TRBV3-1|NA
TGTGCCAGCAGCCTACCGGACGGTGATACGCAGTATTTT
CASSLPDGDTQYF
>TRBJ2-3|many|17|TRBV7-9|NA
TGTGCCAGCAGCTTAGGATGGGTAGCCGCCTACACAGATACGCAGTATTTT
CASSLGWVAAYTDTQYF
>TRBJ2-7|few|14|TRBV7-8|TRBD1
TGTGCCAGCAGCACCTGGACAGGATCGGATGAGCAGTACTTC
CASSTWTGSDEQYF